Listed below are T cell receptor beta chains from one sample, sequenced in a study of PD-1 blockade in classical Hodgkin lymphoma. Sequenced by immunoSEQ multiplex PCR; TCRdb stores in-frame clones only, minus some. Of roughly 100,000 clones in the sample, more than 70% were seen once. The sample was peripheral blood mononuclear cells (PBMCs), taken before the fourth cycle of nivolumab. These receptors were obtained from a human donor with classical Hodgkin lymphoma. Each CDR3 is given with its conserved first and last residue. The order of the fields is J gene, CDR3 length, V gene, CDR3 protein.

TRBJ1-1 | 13 | TRBV19 | CASRGGGLTEAFF
TRBJ1-1 | 15 | TRBV2 | CASSEIGRGNTEAFF
TRBJ2-3 | 17 | TRBV25-1 | CASSESLGLISTDTQYF
TRBJ2-5 | 15 | TRBV5-6 | CASSSGGQPQETQYF
TRBJ1-5 | 16 | TRBV18 | CASSTGADYSNQPQHF
TRBJ2-7 | 12 | TRBV28 | CASSPNRYEQYF
TRBJ1-4 | 16 | TRBV19 | CASSNGPPTFNEKLFF
TRBJ2-7 | 14 | TRBV19 | CASSRTGKDYEQYF
TRBJ2-2 | 14 | TRBV5-6 | CASSLVVNTGELFF
TRBJ1-1 | 14 | TRBV2 | CASSEALGGTEAFF
TRBJ1-5 | 16 | TRBV18 | CASSPQGPGGNQPQHF
TRBJ1-1 | 13 | TRBV14 | CASSLTMNTEAFF
TRBJ2-2 | 15 | TRBV10-2 | CASCSGRAFTGELFF
TRBJ2-3 | 13 | TRBV27 | CASSNHNSDTQYF
TRBJ2-1 | 12 | TRBV27 | CASSDLAGEQFF
TRBJ2-3 | 12 | TRBV30 | CAWTRGTDTQYF
TRBJ2-7 | 17 | TRBV7-2 | CASSLARGGIPSYEQYF
TRBJ2-3 | 14 | TRBV15 | CATSRDWGTDTQYF
TRBJ2-7 | 18 | TRBV4-1 | CASSQVFPPGQGASEQYF
TRBJ1-4 | 14 | TRBV4-1 | CASSQGDNNEKLFF
TRBJ1-6 | 15 | TRBV5-1 | CASSSGQGNNSPLHF
TRBJ1-1 | 14 | TRBV18 | CASSPGQGNTEAFF
TRBJ1-5 | 14 | TRBV9 | CASSPTVGNQPQHF
TRBJ2-3 | 16 | TRBV27 | CASSRGLAGFTDTQYF
TRBJ2-3 | 18 | TRBV7-9 | CASSLGREKGQGTDTQYF
TRBJ2-7 | 14 | TRBV6-1 | CASTKGTGTYEQYF
TRBJ1-1 | 11 | TRBV19 | CASSGPTEAFF
TRBJ1-4 | 15 | TRBV6-6 | CASSYVQGQNEKLFF
TRBJ2-1 | 15 | TRBV19 | CASSIGTQSDNEQFF
TRBJ2-7 | 16 | TRBV4-1 | CASSQEALPRPYEQYF
TRBJ1-1 | 15 | TRBV19 | CASRRREGLGTEAFF
TRBJ1-1 | 14 | TRBV11-2 | CASSPDRVFTEAFF
TRBJ1-2 | 14 | TRBV28 | CASSFVTGTEGYTF
TRBJ2-7 | 13 | TRBV5-5 | CASSLDVSYEQYF
TRBJ2-1 | 15 | TRBV5-8 | CASSPDGSSYNEQFF
TRBJ2-7 | 16 | TRBV30 | CAWSATTPGYNYEQYF
TRBJ2-6 | 14 | TRBV19 | CASRSSAGANVLTF
TRBJ2-7 | 14 | TRBV5-1 | CASGGTGGFMEQYF
TRBJ2-7 | 14 | TRBV29-1 | CSVILAGGNYEQYF
TRBJ2-7 | 13 | TRBV28 | CASNEWGAAEQYF
TRBJ2-1 | 15 | TRBV5-6 | CASSLIGTDYNEQFF
TRBJ1-2 | 13 | TRBV28 | CASRPTNFDGYTF
TRBJ2-1 | 18 | TRBV5-8 | CASSLDPSWTPSYNEQFF
TRBJ1-2 | 11 | TRBV20-1 | CSARGGNGYTF
TRBJ2-5 | 16 | TRBV7-2 | CASSPRGGAGEETQYF
TRBJ2-3 | 13 | TRBV29-1 | CSVLRGGTDTQYF
TRBJ2-7 | 13 | TRBV5-1 | CASSRAGTYEQYF
TRBJ1-1 | 14 | TRBV19 | CASRTRGRATEAFF
TRBJ2-3 | 13 | TRBV10-3 | CAISESIADTQYF